The 11 T cell receptor beta chains below come from one sample, sequenced in a study of regulatory and conventional T cells in RAG deficiency. Regulatory T cells were sorted from blood as CD4+ CD25-high CD127-low cells. The repertoire was sequenced with immunoSEQ multiplex PCR; TCRdb's copy has only in-frame clones and lacks some. This table has about 19,000 clones, approximately 88% appearing once. The sample was also reused in another study, on regulatory T cells. That work states: Primers: 52 TRBV forward and 13 TRBJ reverse.

Sequencing used Tregs sorted from blood. These receptors all stem from a human donor in good health.

The V and J genes are TRBV9 and TRBJ2-2; TRBD1 matches 7 bases. Germline V gene data show CDR1 as SGDLS and CDR2 as YYNGEE. The CDR3 is 18 amino acids. V gave up 0 bases and J gave up 6 bases; unmatched junction bases: 14. The CDR3 reads CASSVDLLRQGVAGELFF. The CDR3 region has the DNA TGTGCCAGCAGCGTAGACTTGTTGCGCCAGGGGGTAGCCGGGGAGCTGTTTTTT.

The chain links TRBV5-1 to TRBJ2-3; tentative D call: TRBD2 (7 bases). This CDR3 region has 16 residues. CDR1 and CDR2 from the germline V gene are SGHRS and YFSETQ. Trimming took off 0 bases at V and 4 bases at J, with 15 bases between the two ends. The CDR3 DNA reads TGCGCCAGCAGCTTGGAAGGGCGGGGGCGCGCAGATACGCAGTATTTT. It yields the protein CASSLEGRGRADTQYF.

This chain joins TRBV27 and TRBJ2-1; D not certain. The V gene's germline CDR1 is MNHEY and CDR2 SMNVEV (reference sequence). The CDR3 covers 15 residues. V was trimmed by 2 bases and J by 2 bases, leaving 10 bases between them. In DNA, the CDR3 is TGTGCCAGCAGTTTAAGGGCTCCCACCTACAATGAGCAGTTCTTC. Encoded protein: CASSLRAPTYNEQFF.

The genes are TRBV6-9 and TRBJ1-6; possibly TRBD1 for D (6 bases). The CDR3 spans 13 residues. Germline assignment: CDR1 MNHGY and CDR2 SVAAGI. The V gene lost 3 bases and the J gene lost 9 bases, with 9 bases spanning the gap. CDR3 sequence: CASSYMGASPLHF. Here the CDR3 DNA reads TGTGCCAGCAGTTACATGGGGGCTTCACCCCTCCACTTT.

The chain recombines TRBV5-4 with TRBJ1-4, with D possibly matching TRBD1 (6 bases). Trimming took 4 bases from V and 8 from J, leaving 15 bases between them. CDR3 length: 14 amino acids. Germline V gene sequence: CDR1 SGHNT, CDR2 YYREEE (reference sequence). Here the CDR3 DNA reads TGTGCCAGCAGCCTCGGGACAACGGGCGAAAAACTGTTTTTT. Translated: CASSLGTTGEKLFF.

The DNA of the CDR3 is TGTGCCAGCAGCTTAGAGGGGGGCGAAACCTACGAGCAGTACTTC. Its translation: CASSLEGGETYEQYF. The chain is built from TRBV11-3 and TRBJ2-5; the D gene could be TRBD1 or TRBD2 (6 bases each). The tail of the sequence fits TRBJ2-7 better, so the J call may be wrong. The CDR3 has 15 residues. The germline V gene has CDR1 SGHNT and CDR2 YENEEA.

The J gene is TRBJ2-5, the V gene TRBV7-3; weak D call: TRBD2 (6 bases). The ends were cut back, 2 bases at V and 2 bases at J, with 12 bases in the middle. The length of the CDR3 is 15 residues. The germline V gene encodes CDR1 SGHTA and CDR2 FQGTGA. The CDR3 DNA is TGTGCCAGCAGCTTATCTGGGACTCAACAAGAGACCCAGTACTTC. This sequence encodes CASSLSGTQQETQYF.

The chain couples TRBV6-5 to TRBJ1-6, with TRBD1 as a possible D gene (6 bases). V lost 6 bases to trimming and J lost 10 bases, with 19 bases between them. This CDR3 has 15 residues. Germline V gene data show CDR1 as MNHEY and CDR2 as SVGAGI. The chain's CDR3 is CASRHDRSRGSPLHF. The DNA for the CDR3 is TGTGCCAGCAGACATGACAGGTCTAGGGGCTCACCCCTCCACTTT.

The chain is built from TRBV11-2 and TRBJ2-2; D remains unclear. CDR1 is SGHAT and CDR2 is FQNNGV in the germline V gene. Between the trimmed V and J ends, which lost 0 bases and 4 bases, there was a span of 12 bases. CDR3 length: 16 amino acids. For the CDR3, the DNA is TGTGCCAGCAGCTTAGAACGTCAGTATACCACCGGGGAGCTGTTTTTT. Protein product: CASSLERQYTTGELFF.

This clone was seen just once. This chain connects TRBV14 to TRBJ2-7, with unresolved D. The CDR3 loop spans 13 amino acids. Germline values: CDR1 SGHDN, CDR2 FVKESK. V lost 4 bases, J lost 7 bases, and 14 bases lay in between. In DNA form, the CDR3 reads TGTGCCAGCAGCCCAAACCGAGCCTGGGAGCAGTACTTC. It encodes CASSPNRAWEQYF.

This sequence joins TRBV7-3 and TRBJ2-1; TRBD2 matches at 10 bases. Trimming cost V 5 bases and J 3 bases; bases outside gene matches: 4. Germline CDR1 and CDR2: SGHTA and FQGTGA. The CDR3 runs to 15 residues. The CDR3 coding sequence is TGTGCCAGCAGCCTACTAGCGGGAAGCTACAATGAGCAGTTCTTC. Encoded protein: CASSLLAGSYNEQFF.